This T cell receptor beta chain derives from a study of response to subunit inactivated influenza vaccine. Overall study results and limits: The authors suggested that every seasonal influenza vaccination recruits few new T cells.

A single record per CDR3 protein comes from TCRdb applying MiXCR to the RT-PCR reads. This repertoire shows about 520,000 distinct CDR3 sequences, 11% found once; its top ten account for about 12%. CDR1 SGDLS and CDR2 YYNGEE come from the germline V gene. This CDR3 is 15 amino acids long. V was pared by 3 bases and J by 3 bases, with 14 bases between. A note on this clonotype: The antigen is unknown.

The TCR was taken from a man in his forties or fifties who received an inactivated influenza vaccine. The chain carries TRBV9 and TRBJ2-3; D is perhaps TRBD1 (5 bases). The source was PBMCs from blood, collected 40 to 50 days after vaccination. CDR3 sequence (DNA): TGTGCCAGCAGCGCTAGACAGCCAACGACAGATACGCAGTATTTT. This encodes CASSARQPTTDTQYF.